This note documents a single T cell receptor (beta chain) sequence. Its antigen is unknown. Per-nucleotide qualities are absent, and no much larger clonotype sits a single base away. This sample was taken from a study of CD8 T cells in ankylosing spondylitis (dated by TCRdb to 2017 to 2019). Study-wide context: To find TCR variants linked to disease, the study profiled T cell receptor beta repertoires in ankylosing spondylitis patients and healthy donors. The whole study cohort included 85 to 120 healthy donors and 20 to 30 ankylosing spondylitis patients. Peripheral blood was sampled, and synovial fluid was additionally collected from ankylosing spondylitis patients. Broader findings and caveats from the paper: Some motif variants were previously reported in synovial fluid and blood of reactive arthritis patients, suggesting common disease-initiation mechanisms. A TCR beta motif of 7 or 8 highly homologous amino acid variants appeared characteristic of blood from ankylosing spondylitis patients. Significant enrichment of the disease-linked clones was reported in matched synovial fluid samples from ankylosing spondylitis patients. In peripheral blood, the disease-linked clones were found at relatively low frequencies and had a CD8+ phenotype.

Sequencer: Illumina HiSeq 2500. Quantitative 5'-RACE with molecular barcodes was used to prepare TCR beta libraries. From the authors' description of their analysis: A new computational method based on a probabilistic model of VDJ rearrangement was used to identify disease-linked TCR variants. TCRdb trimmed public reads at Q25 via fastp, called clones via MiXCR and kept in-frame beta chains. Every distinct CDR3 protein forms one entry, paired with its most common genes and DNA. The V and J calls and clone size come from TCRdb's table, not from the authors' own analysis. Counted in this sample were around 450,000 distinct CDR3 sequences; 25% to 30% of them appeared once. Clones ranked in the top ten supply 0.75% to 0.9% of the sample. V was cut back by 2 bases and J by 2 bases, leaving a gap of 14 bases between them. The CDR3 has 15 amino acids, counting the end cysteine and valine. Solely the CDR3 DNA is kept, with 45 bases framed from the first base. CDR1 SGHRS and CDR2 YFSETQ are derived from the germline V gene.

The chain links TRBV5-1 with TRBJ2-7; a tentative D match to TRBD1 spans 5 bases. This receptor was taken from a male donor with ankylosing spondylitis. Material: blood, either unsorted or a sorted T cell fraction (not recorded which). The nucleotides are TGCGCCAGCAGCTTTGGGGCAGCGAACACCTACGAGCAGTACGTC. Its product reads: CASSFGAANTYEQYV.